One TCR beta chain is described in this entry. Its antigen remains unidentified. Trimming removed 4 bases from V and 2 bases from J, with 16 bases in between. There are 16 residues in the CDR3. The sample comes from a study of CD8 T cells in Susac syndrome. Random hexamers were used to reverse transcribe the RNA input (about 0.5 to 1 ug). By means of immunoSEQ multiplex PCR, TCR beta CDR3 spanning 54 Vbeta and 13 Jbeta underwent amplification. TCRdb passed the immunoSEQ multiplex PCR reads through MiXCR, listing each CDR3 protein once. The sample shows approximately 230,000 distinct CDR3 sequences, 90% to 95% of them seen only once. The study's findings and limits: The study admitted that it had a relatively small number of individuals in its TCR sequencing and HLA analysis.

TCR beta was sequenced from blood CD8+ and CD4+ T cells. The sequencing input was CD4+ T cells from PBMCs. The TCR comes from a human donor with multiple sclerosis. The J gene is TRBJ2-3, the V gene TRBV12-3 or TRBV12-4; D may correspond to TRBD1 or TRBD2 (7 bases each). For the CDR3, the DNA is TGTGCCAGCAGTTCATTTACAGGGGACTACACAGATACGCAGTATTTT. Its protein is CASSSFTGDYTDTQYF.